Listed here is a single T cell receptor beta chain. Antigen unknown. Germline V gives CDR1 MNHEY, CDR2 SMNVEV (reference sequence). This CDR3 has 14 amino acids. Trimming stripped 5 bases from V and 0 bases from J, with 8 bases between. The data originate from a study of post-analysis software for immune sequencing data. Points from the study as a whole: Significantly decreased normalized Chao1 diversity was recorded for multiple sclerosis patients relative to controls. Higher frequency in patients than in controls was seen for roughly five TRBV segments, with TRBV5-6, TRBV5-1 and TRBV20-1 among them. Same-batch preparations were strongly co-clustered by F measure.

The TCR beta cDNA libraries contained unique molecular identifiers. Each sample of roughly 0.9 to 11 million input T cells yielded 500,000 or so cDNA molecules, so each molecule approximated one T cell. MiXCR, run by TCRdb on the PCR reads, gives a single entry per CDR3 protein. The sample lists around 710,000 distinct CDR3 sequences; 35% to 55% were seen once. Sequencing input: blood. The chain links TRBV27 to TRBJ2-1; D is ambiguous. This clonotype was obtained from a girl aged 5-17 years with multiple sclerosis. The CDR3 DNA sequence: TGTGCCAGCAGTGTCGTCGACTCCTACAATGAGCAGTTCTTC. Amino acids: CASSVVDSYNEQFF.